The 10 T cell receptor beta chains given below trace back to one sample, sequenced in a study of OX40 agonist ivuxolimab in advanced cancers. Sequenced by immunoSEQ multiplex PCR; TCRdb stores in-frame clones only, minus some. This table holds about 62,000 clones, around nine tenths found once. The sequences come from CD4+ or CD8+ T cells sorted from blood, collected in a trial of the OX40 agonist ivuxolimab. The receptors shown here come from an adult with an advanced solid tumor such as melanoma, head and neck, liver or kidney cancer.

This rearrangement joins TRBV5-5 to TRBJ1-1; D possibly corresponds to TRBD1 (6 bases). This CDR3 region has 14 residues. V lost 2 bases to trimming and J lost 1 base, with 9 bases between them. CDR1 is SGHKS, CDR2 YYEKEE, per germline (reference sequence). The CDR3 protein is CASSLRTANTEAFF. In DNA, the CDR3 is TGTGCCAGCAGCTTAAGGACAGCGAACACTGAAGCTTTCTTT.

The chain is built from TRBV11-2 and TRBJ2-7; 8 bases match TRBD2. CDR3 size: 15 residues. The ends lost 5 bases at V and 3 bases at J; junction bases unmatched: 9. Germline V gives CDR1 SGHAT, CDR2 FQNNGV. CDR3 sequence: CASSRGGGSFYEQYF. DNA for the CDR3: TGTGCCAGCAGCCGGGGGGGCGGGAGTTTCTACGAGCAGTACTTC.

The V and J genes are TRBV6-5 and TRBJ2-7; 8 bases map to TRBD2. The CDR3 has 15 amino acids. The J segment lost 2 bases and the V segment lost 2 bases, leaving 5 bases of the junction unmatched. From germline, CDR1 is MNHEY and CDR2 SVGAGI. This chain's CDR3 is CASSYAAGGAYEQYF. The DNA for the CDR3 is TGTGCCAGCAGTTACGCCGCGGGGGGAGCCTACGAGCAGTACTTC.

Note on this clone: One end of the junction is discordant with germline, which a read error may explain. The chain has TRBV7-7 and TRBJ2-2; 7 nucleotides agree with TRBD1. This CDR3 region has 16 residues. Germline lookup yields CDR1 SSHAT and CDR2 FNYEAQ (reference sequence). The CDR3 protein is CASRPRVGGEDGELFF. The CDR3 DNA is TGTGCTAGCAGGCCCCGAGTAGGGGGCGAGGACGGGGAGCTGTTTTTT.

V and J are TRBV29-1 and TRBJ2-1, with 8 positions matching TRBD2. The CDR3 covers 15 residues. V trimming: 3 bases; J trimming: 4 bases; junction bases outside the gene matches: 8. The germline gives CDR1 SQVTM, CDR2 ANQGSEA. The CDR3 here is CSVDLAVAGYNEQFF. The CDR3 coding sequence is TGCAGCGTTGATTTGGCGGTAGCGGGATACAATGAGCAGTTCTTC.

The rearrangement joins TRBV5-1 to TRBJ2-3, with 7 bases lining up with TRBD2. The ends lost 1 base at V and 4 bases at J; junction bases unmatched: 3. This CDR3 region has 14 residues. The V gene's germline CDR1 is SGHRS and CDR2 YFSETQ. The CDR3 here is CASSLYAGADTQYF. Here the CDR3 DNA reads TGCGCCAGCAGCTTGTACGCGGGAGCAGATACGCAGTATTTT. Supplemented by reference TRBV5-1 and TRBJ2-3, the full variable domain reads KAGVTQTPRYLIKTRGQQVTLSCSPISGHRSVSWYQQTPGQGLQFLFEYFSETQRNKGNFPGRFSGRQFSNSRSEMNVSTLELGDSALYLCASSLYAGADTQYFGPGTRLTVL.

This clone was observed a handful of times. The V gene is TRBV19, the J gene TRBJ1-5; no clear D. Germline CDR1 and CDR2: LNHDA and SQIVND (reference sequence). V was clipped by 6 bases and J by 1 base, with 7 bases between them. There are 13 residues in the CDR3. CDR3 sequence reads: CASSADSNQPQHF. For the CDR3, the DNA is TGTGCCAGTAGCGCCGACAGCAATCAGCCCCAGCATTTT.

The chain has TRBV5-5 and TRBJ1-1, with D possibly TRBD1 on 5 matching bases. V was shortened by 2 bases and J by 5 bases, with 19 bases between the two germline ends. CDR1 and CDR2 (germline): SGHKS, YYEKEE (reference sequence). The CDR3 has 16 residues. CDR3 sequence reads: CASSLRRITGGTEAFF. The DNA of the CDR3 is TGTGCCAGCAGCTTACGACGGATTACTGGGGGTACTGAAGCTTTCTTT.

This rearrangement joins TRBV5-1 to TRBJ2-6; D gene uncertain. V gave up 4 bases and J gave up 0 bases, with 5 bases separating them. This CDR3 has 14 amino acids. Germline V lookup: CDR1 SGHRS, CDR2 YFSETQ. The CDR3 sequence is CASSDVSGANVLTF. For the CDR3, the DNA is TGCGCCAGCAGCGACGTCTCTGGGGCCAACGTCCTGACTTTC.

The rearrangement links TRBV19 to TRBJ1-5, with D uncertain. V was cut by 0 bases and J by 7 bases, with 13 bases left in between. Germline V CDR1 and CDR2: LNHDA, SQIVND (reference sequence). CDR3 length: 15 amino acids. CDR3 bases: TGTGCCAGTAGTATAGAACGGGTCTCAATCCAGCCCCAGCATTTT. Translating gives CASSIERVSIQPQHF.